Presented here are 7 T cell receptor beta chains from one specimen sequenced in a study of cytomegalovirus exposure and HLA in healthy donors. PCR primers comprised 60 Vbeta and 13 Jbeta primers. The data were produced by immunoSEQ multiplex PCR, yet TCRdb's version contains in-frame clones alone and is incomplete. Among 60,000 or so clones listed, 85% to 90% were seen once. The sample was PBMCs. These receptors were obtained from a female donor in good health and CMV-seronegative.

The V gene is TRBV5-6, the J gene TRBJ1-5, with D perhaps TRBD1 (6 bases). V lost 4 bases, J lost 4 bases, and 9 bases lay in between. The CDR3 has 13 residues. Germline lookup yields CDR1 SGHDT and CDR2 YYEEEE. CDR3 sequence: CASSLTGNQPQHF. DNA of the CDR3: TGTGCCAGCAGCCTGACAGGTAATCAGCCCCAGCATTTT.

V is TRBV11-1 and J is TRBJ2-6; 8 bases agree with TRBD2. CDR1 SGHAT and CDR2 FQDESV come from the germline V gene (reference sequence). The CDR3 consists of 15 residues. J gave up 2 bases and V 6 bases, and 3 bases lay outside the gene matches. The CDR3 spells CASRSGGAGANVLTF. The CDR3 DNA reads TGTGCCAGCAGGTCCGGGGGGGCTGGGGCCAACGTCCTGACTTTC.

The genes are TRBV29-1 and TRBJ2-1, with a weak D call TRBD1 (5 bases). The CDR3 is made up of 11 amino acids. Trimming stripped 7 bases from V and 5 bases from J, with 9 bases between. In germline, CDR1 is SQVTM, CDR2 ANQGSEA. CDR3 amino acids: CSADTHNEQFF. The CDR3, as DNA: TGCAGCGCGGACACCCACAATGAGCAGTTCTTC.

This chain joins TRBV2 and TRBJ2-7; D not resolved. V gave up 6 bases and J gave up 1 base, with 13 bases separating them. CDR1 and CDR2 from the germline V gene are SNHLY and FYNNEI. This CDR3 has 14 amino acids. CDR3 sequence reads: CASRPFDMSYEQYF. CDR3 in DNA: TGTGCCAGCAGACCCTTTGACATGTCCTACGAGCAGTACTTC.

This clone has a handful of counts. This chain uses TRBV6-1 with TRBJ1-1, with D maybe TRBD1 (6 bases). The V gene lost 10 bases and the J gene lost 0 bases, with 12 bases spanning the gap. From germline, CDR1 is MNHNS and CDR2 SASEGT. This CDR3 has 13 amino acids. CDR3 protein: CAIQGQMNTEAFF. The CDR3 coding sequence is TGTGCCATCCAAGGACAGATGAACACTGAAGCTTTCTTT.

The V call is TRBV28, the J call TRBJ2-7; TRBD2 matches 10 bases. CDR3 length: 16 residues. Germline V gives CDR1 MDHEN, CDR2 SYDVKM. Trimming cost V 9 bases and J 1 base; bases outside gene matches: 12. CDR3 region: CASQSSGGAESYEQYF. CDR3 DNA: TGTGCCAGTCAGTCCAGCGGGGGGGCCGAGTCCTACGAGCAGTACTTC.

Only a few counts were recorded for this clone. The chain joins TRBV28 to TRBJ2-1; 7 nucleotides line up with TRBD2. In germline, CDR1 is MDHEN, CDR2 SYDVKM. The CDR3 consists of 11 residues. V gave up 10 bases and J gave up 15 bases; unmatched junction bases: 12. CDR3 residues: CATHIREVLFF. The CDR3 DNA reads TGTGCCACCCACATACGGGAGGTCCTGTTCTTC.